The clone carrying this TCR beta chain was recorded a few times. The record originates from a study of T cells in Graves' hyperthyroidism and ophthalmopathy. RNA transcripts gave rise to amplified TCR beta CDR3 regions. The HTBI set primed first-round TCR CDR3 RT-PCR. TCRdb called the multiplex PCR reads again in MiXCR, with one record for every CDR3 protein. The data contain over 150,000 distinct CDR3 sequences, 15% to 20% of them singletons. Per germline, CDR1 SGHTA and CDR2 FQGTGA. This CDR3 comprises 15 residues. The V gene lost 5 bases and the J gene lost 0 bases, with 11 bases spanning the gap. This clonotype was sampled from a woman in her forties or fifties with Graves' hyperthyroidism. The chain has TRBV7-3 and TRBJ1-3; D ambiguous. The sample taken for sequencing was blood. The CDR3 reads CASSPDGSSGNTIYF. The CDR3 DNA is TGTGCCAGCAGCCCGGACGGCAGCTCTGGAAACACCATATATTTT. The full variable domain, with the rest looked up from reference TRBV7-3 and TRBJ1-3, is GAGVSQTPSNKVTEKGKYVELRCDPISGHTALYWYRQSLGQGPEFLIYFQGTGAADDSGLPNDRFFAVRPEGSVSTLKIQRTERGDSAVYLCASSPDGSSGNTIYFGEGSWLTVV.